The 20 T cell receptor beta chains given below trace back to one sample, sequenced in a study of blood T cell repertoires in COVID-19. Measured with immunoSEQ multiplex PCR; TCRdb has only the in-frame clones, and not every one. Found here are some 180,000 clones, approximately 83% of them singletons; the top ten hold roughly 2%. Sequences were obtained from peripheral blood. These TCRs come from a woman of 80 years or more with acute or convalescent COVID-19.

V is TRBV23-1 and J is TRBJ1-6; a weak D match, TRBD1 (6 bases). TRBV23-1 is annotated as an ORF whose role is uncertain. CDR3 length: 13 amino acids. V lost 4 bases and J 10 bases, leaving 11 bases between the germline ends. CDR3 sequence: CASSPTGNSPLHF. CDR3 nucleotide sequence: TGCGCCAGCAGTCCGACAGGAAACTCACCCCTCCACTTT.

The rearrangement uses TRBV12-3 or TRBV12-4 and TRBJ2-3, with D possibly being TRBD1 (5 bases). Trimming pared 3 bases from V and 10 bases from J, leaving 8 bases between. CDR3 length: 11 amino acids. The CDR3 is CASSLTVPQYF. The DNA for the CDR3 is TGTGCCAGCAGTTTGACAGTCCCGCAGTATTTT.

The rearrangement links TRBV10-1 to TRBJ2-7; 7 bases map to TRBD1. V was clipped by 5 bases and J by 3 bases; unmatched bases: 13. Germline assignment: CDR1 WNHNN and CDR2 SYGVQD (reference sequence). The CDR3 extends over 16 amino acids. The CDR3 protein is CASSPIGQDKCYEQYF. Here the CDR3 DNA reads TGCGCCAGCAGTCCAATTGGACAGGATAAATGCTACGAGCAGTACTTC.

The gene calls are TRBV6-5 and TRBJ2-5; TRBD2 might be the D (6 bases). Germline assignment: CDR1 MNHEY and CDR2 SVGAGI. The V gene lost 0 bases and the J gene lost 1 base, with 12 bases spanning the gap. The CDR3 has 16 residues. This CDR3 is CASSYSGLPAQETQYF. The CDR3 bases are TGTGCCAGCAGTTACTCGGGACTTCCGGCCCAAGAGACCCAGTACTTC.

The chain links TRBV3-1 (or the pseudogene TRBV3-2) to TRBJ2-2; D not certain. The germline V gene encodes CDR1 LGHDT and CDR2 YNNKEL (reference sequence). The CDR3 is made up of 15 amino acids. Trimming cost V 1 base and J 1 base, with 7 bases left between them. The CDR3 sequence: CASSQASVNTGELFF. In DNA form, the CDR3 reads TGTGCCAGCAGCCAAGCTTCGGTGAACACCGGGGAGCTGTTTTTT.

In this sample, this clone turned up once. V and J are TRBV7-2 and TRBJ1-4; TRBD1 matches 7 bases. Germline lookup yields CDR1 SGHTA and CDR2 FQGNSA. J lost 3 bases, V lost 5 bases, and 3 bases had no gene match. This CDR3 has 14 amino acids. CDR3 protein: CASSPGQANEKLFF. The DNA of the CDR3 is TGTGCCAGCAGCCCCGGACAGGCTAATGAAAAACTGTTTTTT.

The V and J genes are TRBV19 and TRBJ2-7; a weak D match, TRBD2 (6 bases). The CDR3 sequence is 14 residues long. Per the germline V gene, CDR1 is LNHDA and CDR2 is SQIVND (reference sequence). The V and J ends lost 7 bases and 0 bases respectively, with 13 bases between them. CDR3 amino acids: CASMGPGDSYEQYF. CDR3 nucleotide sequence: TGTGCCAGTATGGGGCCGGGAGACTCCTACGAGCAGTACTTC.

This clone was seen a few times. The rearrangement joins TRBV12-3 or TRBV12-4 to TRBJ1-5; D unresolved. V gave up 5 bases and J gave up 6 bases, with 8 bases separating them. This CDR3 is 12 amino acids long. CDR3 sequence: CASSPGAQPQHF. Here the CDR3 DNA reads TGTGCCAGCAGTCCGGGAGCTCAGCCCCAGCATTTT.

This clone occurred a few times. The J gene is TRBJ1-1, the V gene TRBV9, with 11 positions matching TRBD1. This CDR3 region has 14 residues. Germline V lookup: CDR1 SGDLS, CDR2 YYNGEE. The V segment lost 4 bases and the J segment 4 bases; nucleotides outside the gene matches: 3. CDR3 residues: CASSQGQGGTEAFF. In DNA, the CDR3 is TGTGCCAGCAGCCAGGGACAGGGGGGCACTGAAGCTTTCTTT.

This clone occurred once. J is TRBJ2-1 and V is TRBV7-8, with TRBD1 as a possible D gene (5 bases). Trimming removed 3 bases from V and 5 bases from J, with 8 bases in between. This CDR3 spans 13 amino acids. CDR1 is SGHVS, CDR2 FQNEAQ, per germline. The CDR3 sequence is CASSLRQNNEQFF. CDR3 DNA sequence: TGTGCCAGCAGCTTGAGACAGAACAATGAGCAGTTCTTC.

The rearrangement links TRBV3-1 (or the pseudogene TRBV3-2) to TRBJ2-1; TRBD2 aligns across 13 bases. With 4 bases clipped from V and 7 bases from J, the junction kept 4 bases outside the gene matches. CDR3 size: 15 residues. The germline V gene encodes CDR1 LGHDT and CDR2 YNNKEL (reference sequence). The DNA for the CDR3 is TGTGCCAGCAGCCCGGGACTAGCGGGGTTGAATGAGCAGTTCTTC. Translation gives CASSPGLAGLNEQFF.

This rearrangement joins TRBV7-2 to TRBJ1-5, with D possibly TRBD1 on 5 matching bases. CDR1 is SGHTA, CDR2 FQGNSA, per germline. This CDR3 has 15 residues. Trimming took 1 base from V and 1 from J, leaving 8 bases between them. The CDR3 loop is CASSLGAGSNQPQHF. The CDR3 coding sequence is TGTGCCAGCAGCTTAGGCGCAGGGAGCAATCAGCCCCAGCATTTT.

J is TRBJ1-1 and V is TRBV5-1, with a weak D call TRBD1 (5 bases). The CDR3 covers 15 residues. CDR1 is SGHRS, CDR2 YFSETQ, per germline. The germline V and J ends were trimmed by 0 bases and 7 bases, with 16 bases remaining between them. The CDR3 DNA sequence: TGCGCCAGCAGCTTGGCCCTTGGCAGGGATTATGAAGCTTTCTTT. Amino acids: CASSLALGRDYEAFF.

On this clone itself: Other DNA sequences in this sample translate to the same CDR3. The gene calls are TRBV5-4 and TRBJ2-2; no clear D gene. This CDR3 is 15 amino acids long. Between the trimmed V and J ends, which lost 0 bases and 1 base, there was a span of 7 bases. Germline loops: CDR1 SGHNT, CDR2 YYREEE (reference sequence). CDR3 sequence: CASSLDPRNTGELFF. The CDR3 DNA reads as TGTGCCAGCAGCTTGGACCCGCGGAACACCGGGGAGCTGTTTTTT.

This clone turned up a few times. The chain uses TRBV19 and TRBJ2-2; TRBD2 matches 12 bases. CDR3 size: 15 residues. Per the germline V gene, CDR1 is LNHDA and CDR2 is SQIVND (reference sequence). V was clipped by 7 bases and J by 6 bases; unmatched bases: 6. CDR3: CASTPLAGGPGELFF. The CDR3 DNA follows: TGTGCCAGTACTCCCCTAGCGGGGGGGCCCGGGGAGCTGTTTTTT.

This clone came up a few times. The CDR3 here is CASSQEIRGQPFF. The DNA for the CDR3 is TGTGCCAGCAGCCAAGAAATCCGGGGTCAACCTTTCTTT. The gene calls are TRBV3-1 (or the pseudogene TRBV3-2) and TRBJ1-1, with D unclear. The CDR3 spans 13 residues. CDR1 is LGHDT, CDR2 YNNKEL, per germline (reference sequence). V was cut by 0 bases and J by 12 bases, with 14 bases left in between.

The chain is built from TRBV5-1 and TRBJ2-1, with D possibly TRBD2 on 9 matching bases. Trimming removed 5 bases from V and 4 bases from J, with 25 bases in between. In germline, CDR1 is SGHRS, CDR2 YFSETQ. The CDR3 length is 18 residues. CDR3: CASRAGGADRALYNEQFF. The CDR3 nucleotides are TGCGCCAGCAGGGCGGGAGGGGCGGACAGGGCCCTTTACAATGAGCAGTTCTTC.

This clone appeared a few times. One junction end does not reproduce the germline sequence, and a read error may be involved. This sequence joins TRBV10-1 and TRBJ2-1, with D possibly matching TRBD1 (6 bases). The CDR3 spans 15 residues. Per the germline V gene, CDR1 is WNHNN and CDR2 is SYGVQD (reference sequence). The CDR3 spells CASRESDSIGNEQFF. Written as DNA, the CDR3 is TGCGCCAGCAGAGAGTCGGACAGTATAGGCAATGAGCAGTTCTTC.

This chain connects TRBV4-1 to TRBJ2-3; D not resolved. Trimming left V 1 base short and J 7 bases short, with 12 bases between. This CDR3 has 14 residues. CDR1 and CDR2 from the germline V gene are MGHRA and YSYEKL. Here the CDR3 DNA reads TGCGCCAGCAGCCAAGTGTCTGGAGTTAATACGCAGTATTTT. Translation: CASSQVSGVNTQYF.

The chain employs TRBV18 and TRBJ1-1; a possible D gene is TRBD1 (5 bases). The CDR3 extends over 13 amino acids. Trimming pared 5 bases from V and 1 base from J, leaving 8 bases between. CDR1 KGHSH and CDR2 LQKENI come from the germline V gene. The DNA for the CDR3 is TGTGCCAGCTCAGCGACAGCGAACACTGAAGCTTTCTTT. It codes for CASSATANTEAFF.